The rows below give T cell receptor beta chains drawn from one sample of a study of blood T cell repertoires in COVID-19. Libraries were prepared by immunoSEQ multiplex PCR; TCRdb keeps only in-frame clonotypes and omits some of them. The sample lists approximately 330,000 clones, 87% occurring once. Source material: peripheral blood. The receptors come from a man aged 30 to 45 with COVID-19, enrolled during active disease. The CDR3 runs from the conserved cysteine through the conserved F or W. Fields, in order: clone size, D gene, J gene, V gene, CDR3 DNA, CDR3 protein. D genes are given only for firm matches. Clone size is given for some rows only: seen once, a few or many times, or a class if the clone is expanded.

>-|TRBD2|TRBJ2-1|TRBV18
TGTGCCAGCTCACCACTAGCGGGACAACCCGAGCAGTTCTTC
CASSPLAGQPEQFF
>few|TRBD1|TRBJ2-7|TRBV2
TGTGCCAGCATCGGAGGGAGACAGGGGGACAGCTCCTACGAGCAGTACTTC
CASIGGRQGDSSYEQYF
>-|TRBD1|TRBJ2-1|TRBV9
TGTGCCAGCAGCGTTCAGGGGGTTGAGCAGTTCTTC
CASSVQGVEQFF
>once|-|TRBJ1-1|TRBV28
TGTGCCAGCAGTAGGGAGGGCATGGTAGCTTTCTTT
CASSREGMVAFF
>-|-|TRBJ1-2|TRBV6-2/TRBV6-3
TGTGCCAGCAGTTACCCTTCACAGGGAGAGGGGGACTATGGCTACACCTTC
CASSYPSQGEGDYGYTF
>-|-|TRBJ1-2|TRBV19
TGTGCCAGTAGGGTGGACAGTAACTATGGCTACACCTTC
CASRVDSNYGYTF
>-|TRBD1|TRBJ1-5|TRBV6-5
TGTGCCAGCAGTTCCCCCCAGGGGGCCATCCGGCCCCAGCATTTT
CASSSPQGAIRPQHF
>-|-|TRBJ1-4|TRBV6-5
TGTGCCAGCAGGCCCTCGGGGGGGCTTAATGAAAAACTGTTTTTT
CASRPSGGLNEKLFF
>-|TRBD1|TRBJ2-3|TRBV6-4
TGTGCCAGCAGCCGGACAGGGCAAACAGATACGCAGTATTTT
CASSRTGQTDTQYF
>-|-|TRBJ2-7|TRBV28
TGTGCCAGCAGTTTCGACGGGGGGCAGAGCTCCTACGAGCAGTACTTC
CASSFDGGQSSYEQYF
>-|TRBD2|TRBJ2-3|TRBV27
TGTGCCAGCTGCCTTAGCGGGGGGTTCACAGATACGCAGTATTTT
CASCLSGGFTDTQYF
>once|-|TRBJ2-5|TRBV6-2/TRBV6-3
TGTGCCAGCAGCAACAGGGCGGGCCAGTACTTC
CASSNRAGQYF
>-|-|TRBJ1-2|TRBV3-1/TRBV3-2
TGTGCCAGCAGCCAAGTTCCGGCTAACTATGGCTACACCTTC
CASSQVPANYGYTF
>-|-|TRBJ1-1|TRBV7-2
TGTGCCAGCAGCTTAGTGCGGGGGCCGAACACTGAAGCTTTCTTT
CASSLVRGPNTEAFF
>-|TRBD1|TRBJ1-2|TRBV6-5
TGTGCCAGCAGTTCCTTGACAGGGGGTTTTAACTATGGCTACACCTTC
CASSSLTGGFNYGYTF
>-|-|TRBJ2-2|TRBV25-1
TGTGCCAGCAGTCAGAACACCGGGGAGCTGTTTTTT
CASSQNTGELFF
>-|-|TRBJ2-7|TRBV6-2/TRBV6-3
TGTGCCAGCAGTTTCCGGGACATAACCTACGAGCAGTACTTC
CASSFRDITYEQYF
>-|-|TRBJ2-5|TRBV21-1
TGTGCCAGCAGCAAAGAGGCCAGGGCGGAAGAGACCCAGTACTTC
CASSKEARAEETQYF
>-|-|TRBJ2-3|TRBV6-5
TGTGCCAGCAGACGGACGGACTTGAGCACAGATACGCAGTATTTT
CASRRTDLSTDTQYF
>once|TRBD1|TRBJ2-5|TRBV28
TGTGCCAGCAGTAAAGCCCGGACAGGGAAGGAGACCCAGTACTTC
CASSKARTGKETQYF
>-|-|TRBJ2-5|TRBV14
TGTGCCAGCAGCCTCCGACAGGAGCAAGAGACCCAGTACTTC
CASSLRQEQETQYF
>once|TRBD1|TRBJ1-6|TRBV19
TGTGCCAGTAGTATGGGACAGGGCGAAAGGAATTCACCCCTCCACTTT
CASSMGQGERNSPLHF
>-|TRBD2|TRBJ2-3|TRBV4-3
TGCGCCAGCAGCCAACTACTTACTAGCGGCTTCACAGATACGCAGTATTTT
CASSQLLTSGFTDTQYF
>-|-|TRBJ1-3|TRBV15
TGTGCCACCAGCAGAGACAATCTAAGGTCGGGCTCTGGAAACACCATATATTTT
CATSRDNLRSGSGNTIYF
>-|-|TRBJ2-2|TRBV2
TGTGCCAGCAATCGCAGGGGCACGAACACCGGGGAGCTGTTTTTT
CASNRRGTNTGELFF
>-|TRBD1|TRBJ1-2|TRBV28
TGTGCCAGCAGCCTCGGACAGGGTGTACTCTACTATGGCTACACCTTC
CASSLGQGVLYYGYTF
>-|-|TRBJ2-1|TRBV6-2/TRBV6-3
TGTGCCAGCAGTTACCTCAGGACTACGATGAACAATGAGCAGTTCTTC
CASSYLRTTMNNEQFF
>-|-|TRBJ2-7|TRBV6-5
TGTGCCAGCAGTTACTCGATTAATAGCAATTACGAGCAGTACTTC
CASSYSINSNYEQYF
>-|-|TRBJ2-7|TRBV7-9
TGTGCCAGCAGCTTAGTATCGGGAACCTACGAGCAGTACTTC
CASSLVSGTYEQYF
>-|-|TRBJ2-5|TRBV5-5
TGTGCCAGCAGCTTGGAACAGGGTGAGACCCAGTACTTC
CASSLEQGETQYF
>-|-|TRBJ2-5|TRBV3-1/TRBV3-2
TGTGCCAGCAGCCAAGATGAGGGGAGCGGGGAGACCCAGTACTTC
CASSQDEGSGETQYF
>-|-|TRBJ2-1|TRBV19
TGTGCCAGTAGTCTACGGACAGGGAGGGCAATTGATGAGCAGTTCTTC
CASSLRTGRAIDEQFF
>-|TRBD1|TRBJ1-2|TRBV19
TGTGCCAGTAGGCCAAACAGGGGGCAGGGCTATGGCTACACCTTC
CASRPNRGQGYGYTF
>-|-|TRBJ1-4|TRBV5-1
TGCGCCAGCAGCTTGGGGGCAGGAAATGAAAAACTGTTTTTT
CASSLGAGNEKLFF
>-|-|TRBJ2-5|TRBV5-6
TGTGCCAGCAGCCGCACAGGGTCGGAGACCCAGTACTTC
CASSRTGSETQYF
>-|-|TRBJ1-3|TRBV30
TGTGCCTGGAGTGTAAGCCTTTCGTCTGGAAACACCATATATTTT
CAWSVSLSSGNTIYF
>-|-|TRBJ1-3|TRBV2
TGTGCCAGCAGGGGAGTTGGAAACACCATATATTTT
CASRGVGNTIYF
>-|TRBD1|TRBJ2-2|TRBV14
TGTGCCAGCAGCCAAGTGGGGACAGCTAACACCGGGGAGCTGTTTTTT
CASSQVGTANTGELFF
>-|-|TRBJ2-7|TRBV6-6
TGTGCCAGCAGTAGCAGGGGTGACGAGCAGTACTTC
CASSSRGDEQYF
>once|-|TRBJ1-6|TRBV28
TGTGCCAGCAGTCCCCCGAGGTTATTTTTGGTGACAGCAGATAATTCACCCCTCCACTTT
CASSPPRLFLVTADNSPLHF
>few|-|TRBJ2-7|TRBV7-9
TGTGCCAGCAGCTTATTACCGAACAGCTACGAGCAGTACTTC
CASSLLPNSYEQYF
>-|TRBD2|TRBJ2-5|TRBV29-1
TGCAGCGCGGGAGGGGGAGGGCAAGAGACCCAGTACTTC
CSAGGGGQETQYF
>-|TRBD2|TRBJ2-7|TRBV2
TGTGCAGCGGGAATAAGCTCCTACGAGCAGTACTTC
CAAGISSYEQYF
>once|-|TRBJ1-1|TRBV19
TGTGCCAGTAGTACCTGGGCTCTGAACACTGAAGCTTTCTTT
CASSTWALNTEAFF
>-|-|TRBJ1-2|TRBV5-6
TGTGCCAGCAGCTTGGAAGCCCCCAACTTGACCTTC
CASSLEAPNLTF
>-|-|TRBJ1-2|TRBV5-4
TGTGCCAGCAGCTTGTACAGGGAGGGCTATGGCTACACCTTC
CASSLYREGYGYTF
>-|TRBD1|TRBJ1-1|TRBV9
TGTGCCAGCAGCGTAGGAACAGGGGGAAGGACTGAAGCTTTCTTT
CASSVGTGGRTEAFF
>-|-|TRBJ2-3|TRBV21-1
TGTGCCAGCAGCTACAGGGAGACACATAGAAGCACAGATACGCAGTATTTT
CASSYRETHRSTDTQYF
>-|-|TRBJ1-4|TRBV14
TGTGCCAGCAGCCAAGTTCGGTCCTTAGATGAAAAACTGTTTTTT
CASSQVRSLDEKLFF
>-|-|TRBJ1-4|TRBV5-8
TGTGCCAGCAGCGGGGGGACGGATGAAAAACTGTTTTTT
CASSGGTDEKLFF
>-|-|TRBJ2-5|TRBV6-1
TGTGCCAGCAGTGAATGGAGGGATGGGACCCAGTACTTC
CASSEWRDGTQYF
>once|-|TRBJ2-7|TRBV27
TGTGCCAGCAGTTTGAGGTTACAGGCCGACTCCTACGAGCAGTACTTC
CASSLRLQADSYEQYF
>-|-|TRBJ2-2|TRBV2
TGTGCCAGCACCTCACAGGGCCACGCGAACACCGGGGAGCTGTTTTTT
CASTSQGHANTGELFF
>-|-|TRBJ2-3|TRBV7-2
TGTGCCAGCAGCTTAGCAGGTGGAGGTGGCACAGATACGCAGTATTTT
CASSLAGGGGTDTQYF
>-|TRBD2|TRBJ2-1|TRBV5-1
TGCGCCAGCAGCGGGGGACTAGCGGGAGGGCCATCCACAAATGAGCAGTTCTTC
CASSGGLAGGPSTNEQFF
>-|TRBD2|TRBJ2-1|TRBV4-1
TGCGCCAGCAGCCACCAGAGAGATAGCGGGAGCCCCTACAATGAGCAGTTCTTC
CASSHQRDSGSPYNEQFF
>-|-|TRBJ1-6|TRBV2
TGTGCCAGCAACCTATACCGGACAGCGAATTATAATTCACCCCTCCACTTT
CASNLYRTANYNSPLHF